This TCR beta chain was observed in a study of shared clonotypes between healthy human individuals. As for the study in general: Donors were a couple of women and three men aged 18 to 49.

Repertoires were generated with immunoSEQ multiplex PCR, while TCRdb's copy carries only in-frame clones and drops some. Counted here are a few million clones, 90% to 97% occurring once; the ten biggest clones make up less than 0.15%. Concerning this clone itself: Its matching antigen is unknown.

General study results and limits: Sequencing depth was a factor that was expected to affect clonotype sharing among donors. Clonotypes shared by all four sorted-subset donors had higher generation probabilities than non-shared clonotypes.

J lost 3 bases, V lost 10 bases, and 12 bases had no gene match. Germline values: CDR1 WNHNN, CDR2 SYGVQD (reference sequence). The CDR3 loop spans 17 amino acids. The chain has TRBV10-1 and TRBJ2-2; TRBD2 agrees at 12 bases. The receptor was isolated from a young man in good health. What was sequenced was naive CD4+ T cells sorted from blood. Subset denoted: CD45RA+ positively selected. Here the CDR3 reads CANQDLAGGPHTGELFF. In DNA form, the CDR3 reads TGCGCCAACCAGGACCTAGCGGGAGGGCCCCACACCGGGGAGCTGTTTTTT.